Shown below are 21 T cell receptor beta chains from a single sample sequenced in a study of immune characterization of retroperitoneal liposarcoma. TCRdb itself ran the PCR reads through MiXCR, one entry per CDR3 protein. Of around 20,000 distinct CDR3 sequences in the sample, more than 30% were seen once. Sequenced: blood. The receptors shown here come from a male donor with retroperitoneal liposarcoma.

The chain employs TRBV6-1 and TRBJ1-2; 7 nucleotides align to TRBD1. CDR1 is MNHNS and CDR2 is SASEGT in the germline V gene. Trimming at V came to 9 bases and at J to 4 bases, leaving 17 bases not matched to a gene. The CDR3 has 16 residues. For the CDR3, the DNA is TGTGCCAGTAGCCGCCGGGACAGCCTCCGCATCTATGGCTACACCTTC. Protein sequence: CASSRRDSLRIYGYTF.

This clonotype is labeled as medium-sized. V gene TRBV7-8 combines with J gene TRBJ2-5, with D unresolved. This CDR3 region has 16 residues. Germline V CDR1 and CDR2: SGHVS, FQNEAQ. Trimming took 1 base from V and 5 from J, leaving 17 bases between them. CDR3 region: CASSLEGRSPLETQYF. For the CDR3, the DNA is TGTGCCAGCAGCTTAGAGGGCCGGAGCCCGTTGGAGACCCAGTACTTC.

The table lists this clonotype with many counts. The chain uses TRBV6-2 or TRBV6-3 and TRBJ2-5, with D unclear. Between the trimmed V and J ends, which lost 7 bases and 2 bases, there was a span of 8 bases. The CDR3 extends over 12 amino acids. The germline V gene has CDR1 MNHEY and CDR2 SVGEGT. The CDR3 region is CASKGRQETQYF. Written as DNA, the CDR3 is TGTGCCAGCAAAGGACGGCAAGAGACCCAGTACTTC.

This sequence joins TRBV7-3 and TRBJ2-2; D is uncertain. Germline values: CDR1 SGHTA, CDR2 FQGTGA. Trimming took 2 bases from V and 3 from J, leaving 13 bases between them. The CDR3 loop spans 16 amino acids. Here the CDR3 DNA reads TGTGCCAGCAGCTTAGTTGGTGGCGCGGACACCGGGGAGCTGTTTTTT. It encodes CASSLVGGADTGELFF. The variable domain in full, completed from reference TRBV7-3 and TRBJ2-2, reads GAGVSQTPSNKVTEKGKYVELRCDPISGHTALYWYRQSLGQGPEFLIYFQGTGAADDSGLPNDRFFAVRPEGSVSTLKIQRTERGDSAVYLCASSLVGGADTGELFFGEGSRLTVL.

J is TRBJ2-5 and V is TRBV10-2; either TRBD1 or TRBD2 may fit D (5 bases each). Trimming removed 10 bases from V and 2 bases from J, with 20 bases in between. The germline CDR1 and CDR2 sequences are WSHSY and SAAADI. This CDR3 has 15 amino acids. The CDR3 DNA follows: TGCGCCACCCTCAGTCCGGAGGCAGGGCAAGAGACCCAGTACTTC. It translates to CATLSPEAGQETQYF.

This clonotype showed up just once. V gene TRBV7-3 combines with J gene TRBJ2-2; 7 bases map to TRBD2. V shed 5 bases, J shed 6 bases, and the junction held 9 bases outside the gene matches. Looked up from germline, CDR1 is SGHTA and CDR2 is FQGTGA. The CDR3 runs to 15 residues. The CDR3 here is CASSGLDREAGELFF. The CDR3 DNA reads TGTGCCAGCAGCGGCCTCGACCGGGAGGCCGGGGAGCTGTTTTTT.

The sample holds one count of this clonotype. A junction end diverges from the germline sequence, so it may reflect a read error. The chain links TRBV4-1 to TRBJ1-5, with 9 bases fitting TRBD1. CDR1 and CDR2 from the germline V gene are MGHRA and YSYEKL. The CDR3 covers 17 residues. CDR3 sequence (DNA): TGTGCCAGCAGCCAGGGTGGGACAGGGAAAATCGATCAGCCCCAGCATTTT. This translates into CASSQGGTGKIDQPQHF.

This clonotype has just a few counts. The chain uses TRBV6-6 and TRBJ2-7; 7 bases fit TRBD2. The J segment lost 7 bases and the V segment lost 0 bases, leaving 6 bases of the junction unmatched. There are 14 residues in the CDR3. CDR1 is MNHNY and CDR2 is SVGAGI in the germline V gene (reference sequence). As DNA, the CDR3 is TGTGCCAGCAGTTACTCGTGGGGGGGGGGGGAGCAGTACTTC. Its protein product is CASSYSWGGGEQYF.

The genes are TRBV12-3 or TRBV12-4 and TRBJ2-1; 11 bases align to TRBD2. The junction had 5 bases not matched to a gene; V was cut back by 6 bases and J by 4 bases. The length of the CDR3 is 15 residues. This CDR3 is CASRGTSGGYNEQFF. The CDR3 nucleotides are TGTGCCAGCAGAGGGACTAGCGGAGGTTACAATGAGCAGTTCTTC.

This sequence joins TRBV10-1 and TRBJ2-2, with D unresolved. CDR1 and CDR2 (germline): WNHNN, SYGVQD (reference sequence). This CDR3 is built from 13 residues. V gave up 4 bases and J gave up 4 bases, with 7 bases separating them. This CDR3 reads CASSATATGELFF. The CDR3 DNA reads TGCGCCAGCAGTGCCACGGCCACCGGGGAGCTGTTTTTT.

This clonotype has only a few counts. J is TRBJ2-5 and V is TRBV12-3 or TRBV12-4, with a weak D call TRBD2 (6 bases). V lost 2 bases and J 8 bases, leaving 15 bases between the germline ends. The CDR3 is 14 residues long. CDR3 residues: CASSLSSRGATQYF. The CDR3 DNA sequence: TGTGCCAGCAGTTTATCGAGCCGCGGGGCAACCCAGTACTTC.

Of note for this clonotype: A read error may produce the germline difference seen at one junction end. The chain links TRBV24-1 to TRBJ2-3; D is possibly TRBD1 (5 bases). Looked up from germline, CDR1 is KGHDR and CDR2 is SFDVKD. This CDR3 is 13 amino acids long. CDR3 in amino acids: CATSDFRTGTQYF. CDR3 DNA: TGTGCCACCAGTGATTTTCGCACAGGTACGCAGTATTTT.

V gene TRBV12-3 or TRBV12-4 combines with J gene TRBJ2-3; the D is unclear. The V gene lost 3 bases and the J gene lost 0 bases, with 10 bases spanning the gap. The CDR3 consists of 15 residues. CDR3 in DNA: TGTGCCAGCAGTTTGACGGCATATAGCACAGATACGCAGTATTTT. It translates to CASSLTAYSTDTQYF.

This clonotype has a count of ten or more. In DNA, the CDR3 is TGTGCCAGCAGTAGACAGGGGGCCCCAGATACGCAGTATTTT. As protein: CASSRQGAPDTQYF. The J gene is TRBJ2-3, the V gene TRBV6-1; the match to TRBD1 covers 10 bases. The CDR3 is made up of 14 amino acids. The junction had 3 bases not matched to a gene; V was cut back by 5 bases and J by 4 bases. CDR1 is MNHNS, CDR2 SASEGT, per germline.

The genes are TRBV6-1 and TRBJ2-1; 7 nucleotides match TRBD1. Germline values: CDR1 MNHNS, CDR2 SASEGT. This CDR3 spans 15 amino acids. V trimming: 3 bases; J trimming: 7 bases; junction bases outside the gene matches: 9. The CDR3 sequence: CASSEYRDRPNEQFF. The CDR3, as DNA: TGTGCCAGCAGTGAGTACCGGGACAGACCTAATGAGCAGTTCTTC.

V usage is TRBV27 and J usage is TRBJ2-1, with D tentatively TRBD1 (6 bases). V was cut by 8 bases and J by 8 bases, with 16 bases left in between. Germline V gene lookup returns CDR1 MNHEY and CDR2 SMNVEV (reference sequence). The CDR3 totals 13 residues. This CDR3 reads CASGWGEGDEQFF. The CDR3 DNA sequence: TGTGCCAGCGGTTGGGGCGAGGGGGATGAGCAGTTCTTC.

The J gene is TRBJ2-4, the V gene TRBV5-6; TRBD2 might be the D (6 bases). The J call is uncertain, as TRBJ2-5 better fits the DNA end. The CDR3 sequence is 17 residues long. CDR1 is SGHDT and CDR2 is YYEEEE in the germline V gene. The CDR3 sequence is CASSQRVGQPRGETQYF. CDR3 nucleotides: TGTGCCAGCAGCCAGCGGGTCGGGCAGCCTAGGGGTGAGACCCAGTACTTC.

This clonotype was counted a few times. This chain links TRBV6-1 with TRBJ2-1; 11 nucleotides agree with TRBD2. CDR3 length: 14 residues. The trim removed 5 bases at V and 3 bases at J, leaving 0 bases unmatched. The germline gives CDR1 MNHNS, CDR2 SASEGT. CDR3 bases: TGTGCCAGCAGTACTAGCGGGAGCTACAATGAGCAGTTCTTC. It encodes CASSTSGSYNEQFF.

V usage is TRBV19 and J usage is TRBJ2-1; D not resolved. Germline values: CDR1 LNHDA, CDR2 SQIVND (reference sequence). The germline V and J ends were trimmed by 1 base and 7 bases, with 11 bases remaining between them. The CDR3 consists of 14 residues. This chain's CDR3 is CASSIGPSTNEQFF. CDR3 DNA: TGTGCCAGTAGTATAGGGCCTAGTACGAATGAGCAGTTCTTC.

The table lists this clonotype with a few counts. The V and J genes are TRBV6-1 and TRBJ2-3; D might be TRBD1 or TRBD2, each matching 5 bases. V was clipped by 5 bases and J by 11 bases, with 26 bases between them. The CDR3 covers 16 residues. The germline V gene has CDR1 MNHNS and CDR2 SASEGT. The CDR3 reads CASSPAYWGPLNEQYF. The CDR3, as DNA: TGTGCCAGCAGTCCTGCGTATTGGGGACCACTCAATGAGCAGTATTTT.

In its sample, this clonotype was seen many times. This chain connects TRBV7-2 to TRBJ2-1; 10 bases are shared with TRBD2. The V gene end was trimmed by 4 bases and the J gene end by 13 bases; junction bases not matched to a gene: 13. The CDR3 is made up of 15 amino acids. Germline CDR1 is SGHTA and CDR2 is FQGNSA. Here the CDR3 DNA reads TGTGCCAGCAGCTCCCCGGGACTAGCGAGAGAGACCCAGTTCTTC. Its translation is CASSSPGLARETQFF.